The rows below give T cell receptor beta chains drawn from one sample of a study of cytomegalovirus exposure and HLA in healthy donors. Assay: immunoSEQ multiplex PCR; the TCRdb copy retains only in-frame clones and omits some. The sample records approximately 120,000 clones, about 81% being singletons. The sequencing input was PBMCs. The receptors here all came from a woman between 25 and 40 years old in good health and CMV-seronegative. The CDR3 runs from the conserved cysteine through the conserved F or W. Fields, in order: V gene, CDR3 protein.

TRBV4-1	CASSQADRAGNTIYF
TRBV6-1	CASSEQVEQYF
TRBV6-5	CASSYSDRDGVSPLHF
TRBV19	CASSVTSGGLNEQFF
TRBV30	CAWSAGTGQEKLFF
TRBV4-2	CASGVMLQGGKAFF
TRBV29-1	CSVETGGSSGANVLTF
TRBV7-9	CASSLNRGGELFF
TRBV30	CAWSQGGAVGYTF
TRBV7-2	CASSFIGTEAFF
TRBV19	CASSGQLSSYNEQFF
TRBV6-1	CASSPRTGTQPQHF
TRBV19	CASSIPGEQFF
TRBV19	CASSIQGAGQPQHF
TRBV9	CASSVGGAGTSQAGELFF
TRBV11-2	CASSLSSGQGYEQYF
TRBV29-1	CSVERTANFEAFF
TRBV9	CASSVASGRYTDTQYF
TRBV29-1	CSVSGGFSTDTQYF
TRBV2	CASSELGQVFETQYF
TRBV18	CASSPAGTDNSPLHF
TRBV14	CASSRQGYEQFF
TRBV19	CASSISGRGPGELFF
TRBV6-4	CASSNELNTEAFF
TRBV5-4	CASSLGASGGDTQYF
TRBV9	CASSVSPPDTQYF
TRBV19	CASSRQGTYGYTF
TRBV19	CASTIGAGPNTEAFF
TRBV11-1	CASSLRPGLADNEQFF
TRBV18	CASSPADSSYEQYF
TRBV30	CAWRGQGTGELFF
TRBV28	CASSFTGRGGYTF
TRBV5-1	CASSFVDSRNQPQHF
TRBV5-4	CASTSLSGQAKLDTQYF
TRBV4-1	CASSPGGLAGRTTNNEQFF
TRBV19	CASSLWTDWETQYF
TRBV18	CASSPQEASYEQYF
TRBV27	CASSSQGGSYEQYF
TRBV5-4	CASSNGLAGQETQYF
TRBV29-1	CSVERQGTNEKLFF
TRBV5-4	CASSLLAGGGYNEQFF
TRBV5-1	CASSSPGQGAANEKLFF
TRBV18	CASSPRTRTGAEYEQYF
TRBV2	CASSEGGPTNEKLFF
TRBV30	CAWRGGINTGELFF
TRBV11-3	CASDPKGAGELFF